The next 28 T cell receptor beta chains were all read from a single sample in a study of cytomegalovirus exposure and HLA in healthy donors (dated by TCRdb to between 2016 and 2019). The receptor library was made with the immunoSEQ multiplex PCR assay. For the multiplex PCR, a mixture combining 60 forward primers for TCR Vbeta segments and 13 reverse primers for TCR Jbeta segments was used. What TCRdb holds here is the immuneACCESS table cut down to in-frame rearrangements. Part of the clones is not present; checked against another copy, under half of the missing clones reflect an unresolved V gene, and the others are unexplained. This sample holds roughly 200,000 clones; roughly 10% were observed only once. The ten largest make up less than 1.5% of the sample. Sample: PBMCs. Receptors were obtained from a woman younger than 45 in good health and CMV-seropositive.

This clone has a handful of counts. The chain is built from TRBV12-5 and TRBJ2-3, with 7 bases identical to TRBD1. The length of the CDR3 is 15 residues. After removal of 6 bases from V and 5 bases from J, the junction contained 11 bases not matched to a gene. Per germline, CDR1 LGHNT and CDR2 FRNRAP. In DNA, the CDR3 is TGTGCTAGTGGCCTTGGACAGGCGGCGGGAGATACGCAGTATTTT. Amino acids: CASGLGQAAGDTQYF.

This clone has more than one count but fewer than ten. CDR3 sequence: CASSLEGPLEGNEQFF. For the CDR3, the DNA is TGCGCCAGCAGCTTGGAGGGTCCCCTTGAGGGCAATGAGCAGTTCTTC. The gene calls are TRBV5-1 and TRBJ2-1; possible D gene TRBD2, 5 bases. V lost 0 bases and J lost 6, with 16 bases in between. Germline values: CDR1 SGHRS, CDR2 YFSETQ. The CDR3 sequence is 16 residues long.

The rearrangement joins TRBV9 to TRBJ2-7; 7 bases match TRBD2. CDR3 size: 14 residues. The germline V gene encodes CDR1 SGDLS and CDR2 YYNGEE. J gave up 4 bases and V 2 bases, and 6 bases lay outside the gene matches. The CDR3 spells CASSVSSGLYEQYF. The CDR3 coding sequence is TGTGCCAGCAGCGTCTCTAGCGGTTTGTACGAGCAGTACTTC.

This clone was seen a handful of times. The chain carries TRBV9 and TRBJ2-5, with D tentatively TRBD1 (5 bases). Germline V gene data show CDR1 as SGDLS and CDR2 as YYNGEE. Trimming removed 0 bases from V and 1 base from J, with 19 bases in between. This CDR3 spans 18 amino acids. Here the CDR3 reads CASSVGRSQGIAQETQYF. CDR3 DNA sequence: TGTGCCAGCAGCGTAGGACGGTCGCAGGGAATAGCCCAAGAGACCCAGTACTTC.

This chain joins TRBV6-6 and TRBJ1-3, with unresolved D. The V end was cut by 6 bases, the J end by 0 bases, with 12 bases between. From germline, CDR1 is MNHNY and CDR2 SVGAGI (reference sequence). The CDR3 consists of 15 residues. Written as DNA, the CDR3 is TGTGCCAGCAGAAGCGGGAGGGACTCTGGAAACACCATATATTTT. Protein sequence: CASRSGRDSGNTIYF.

This clone has more than one count but fewer than ten. The chain links TRBV7-2 to TRBJ1-1; 7 bases map to TRBD1. V gave up 4 bases and J gave up 1 base; unmatched junction bases: 6. This CDR3 spans 15 amino acids. CDR1 and CDR2 (germline): SGHTA, FQGNSA. CDR3: CASSYTRTGNTEAFF. DNA for the CDR3: TGTGCCAGCAGCTATACCCGGACAGGGAACACTGAAGCTTTCTTT.

This clone was observed a handful of times. This rearrangement joins TRBV7-9 to TRBJ2-7; 11 bases line up with TRBD2. CDR1 and CDR2 from the germline V gene are SEHNR and FQNEAQ (reference sequence). The CDR3 sequence is 15 residues long. With 0 bases clipped from V and 6 bases from J, the junction kept 4 bases outside the gene matches. In DNA form, the CDR3 reads TGTGCCAGCAGCTTAGCTAGCGGGAGGGTTGCCGAGCAGTACTTC. This codes for CASSLASGRVAEQYF.

There are a few counts of this clone. The CDR3 DNA follows: TGTGCCAGTAGTATCCTCCCGGGACAGGGGAACACCGGGGAGCTGTTTTTT. Protein product: CASSILPGQGNTGELFF. The chain is built from TRBV19 and TRBJ2-2; the match to TRBD1 covers 9 bases. The CDR3 is 17 residues long. In germline, CDR1 is LNHDA, CDR2 SQIVND (reference sequence). J lost 1 base, V lost 3 bases, and 6 bases had no gene match. The full variable domain, rest sourced from reference TRBV19 and TRBJ2-2, is DGGITQSPKYLFRKEGQNVTLSCEQNLNHDAMYWYRQDPGQGLRLIYYSQIVNDFQKGDIAEGYSVSREKKESFPLTVTSAQKNPTAFYLCASSILPGQGNTGELFFGEGSRLTVL.

This clone has a handful of counts. The chain combines TRBV5-1 with TRBJ2-3, with 9 positions matching TRBD2. J lost 2 bases, V lost 0 bases, and 4 bases had no gene match. The CDR3 spans 16 residues. Germline CDR1 reads SGHRS; CDR2 reads YFSETQ. The CDR3: CASSLVKREVTDTQYF. The DNA of the CDR3 is TGCGCCAGCAGCTTGGTGAAGCGGGAGGTCACAGATACGCAGTATTTT.

This clone was seen only a few times. CDR3 region: CASSASGSQADTQYF. The CDR3 region has the DNA TGTGCCAGCAGCGCCAGCGGGAGTCAGGCAGATACGCAGTATTTT. V usage is TRBV9 and J usage is TRBJ2-3; 8 bases map to TRBD2. CDR1 SGDLS and CDR2 YYNGEE come from the germline V gene. V lost 3 bases, J lost 4 bases, and 7 bases stayed unmatched. The CDR3 is made up of 15 amino acids.

The chain couples TRBV9 to TRBJ2-7; 7 nucleotides align to TRBD1. The V gene's germline CDR1 is SGDLS and CDR2 YYNGEE. V was pared by 4 bases and J by 5 bases, with 12 bases of the junction left unmatched. The CDR3 covers 15 residues. Here the CDR3 DNA reads TGTGCCAGCAGCACCCGGGACAGTTCTAGGGACGAGCAGTACTTC. Amino acid sequence: CASSTRDSSRDEQYF.

This clone was seen more than once but under ten times. The chain links TRBV20-1 to TRBJ2-7, with no clear D. Germline-derived CDR1 and CDR2 are DFQATT and SNEGSKA (reference sequence). There are 11 residues in the CDR3. V was shortened by 6 bases and J by 5 bases, with 11 bases between the two germline ends. DNA for the CDR3: TGCAGTGCAGACTTAGTCGACGAGCAGTACTTC. As protein: CSADLVDEQYF.

This clone was picked up a small number of times. This rearrangement joins TRBV7-8 to TRBJ2-7; 7 positions agree with TRBD2. CDR3 length: 12 amino acids. The ends lost 8 bases at V and 3 bases at J; junction bases unmatched: 4. Germline values: CDR1 SGHVS, CDR2 FQNEAQ. The CDR3 DNA reads TGTGCCAGCGGGCGGGAGCTCTACGAGCAGTACTTC. This sequence encodes CASGRELYEQYF.

The V gene is TRBV27, the J gene TRBJ2-5, with D possibly being TRBD2 (6 bases). V lost 1 base and J 7 bases, leaving 16 bases between the germline ends. CDR3 length: 15 residues. Germline V gene lookup returns CDR1 MNHEY and CDR2 SMNVEV (reference sequence). The DNA for the CDR3 is TGTGCCAGCAGTTTATATCGGGCCGGAGGGGTGACCCAGTACTTC. Its translation: CASSLYRAGGVTQYF.

The gene calls are TRBV4-2 and TRBJ1-1; D may be TRBD1 (6 bases). Germline-derived CDR1 and CDR2 are LGHNA and YNFKEQ. The V end lost 0 bases, the J end lost 3 bases, and 11 bases lay between the germline ends. CDR3 length equals 15 residues. DNA of the CDR3: TGTGCCAGCAGCCAAGAGGGACAACGAGACACTGAAGCTTTCTTT. It translates to CASSQEGQRDTEAFF.

This clone was observed a handful of times. The genes are TRBV5-6 and TRBJ1-1; D may be TRBD1 (5 bases). V shed 0 bases and J shed 0 bases, with 9 bases lying between them. The CDR3 is 15 residues long. The germline gives CDR1 SGHDT, CDR2 YYEEEE. CDR3 sequence reads: CASSLGGHMNTEAFF. Written as DNA, the CDR3 is TGTGCCAGCAGCTTGGGGGGCCACATGAACACTGAAGCTTTCTTT. The variable domain in full, with the rest retrieved from reference TRBV5-6 and TRBJ1-1, is DAGVTQSPTHLIKTRGQQVTLRCSPKSGHDTVSWYQQALGQGPQFIFQYYEEEERQRGNFPDRFSGHQFPNYSSELNVNALLLGDSALYLCASSLGGHMNTEAFFGQGTRLTVV.

This clone was seen more than once but under ten times. V usage is TRBV9 and J usage is TRBJ1-5, with a tentative D call TRBD1 (6 bases). Trimming stripped 1 base from V and 7 bases from J, with 12 bases between. The CDR3 totals 14 residues. Germline CDR1 is SGDLS and CDR2 is YYNGEE. The CDR3 region is CASSVSGVGQPQHF. CDR3 bases: TGTGCCAGCAGCGTATCAGGGGTTGGGCAGCCCCAGCATTTT.

This clone has just a few counts. The chain recombines TRBV5-1 with TRBJ2-3; D gene uncertain. V gave up 4 bases and J gave up 5 bases, with 11 bases separating them. The CDR3 spans 13 residues. Germline V gene sequence: CDR1 SGHRS, CDR2 YFSETQ. The CDR3 loop reads CASSEAALDTQYF. CDR3 in DNA: TGCGCCAGCAGCGAGGCCGCGCTAGATACGCAGTATTTT.

This clone was observed a few times. The rearrangement links TRBV6-1 to TRBJ1-2, with D uncertain. CDR1 MNHNS and CDR2 SASEGT come from the germline V gene. Trimming took off 5 bases at V and 12 bases at J, with 22 bases between the two ends. The CDR3 sequence is 14 residues long. CDR3 coding DNA: TGTGCCAGCAGTCAAGGCGGGGTGATTTTTCGGGACACCTTC. Its translation: CASSQGGVIFRDTF.

CDR3 protein: CASSYELGALPLHF. The CDR3 nucleotides read TGTGCCAGCAGTTACGAATTAGGGGCGCTACCCCTCCACTTT. The rearrangement joins TRBV6-6 to TRBJ1-6, with D possibly matching TRBD1 (5 bases). The germline gives CDR1 MNHNY, CDR2 SVGAGI (reference sequence). The CDR3 is 14 residues long. V lost 2 bases, J lost 12 bases, and 14 bases lay in between.

V is TRBV5-5 and J is TRBJ2-3; D gene ambiguous. V shed 2 bases and J shed 3 bases, with 4 bases lying between them. Germline-derived CDR1 and CDR2 are SGHKS and YYEKEE (reference sequence). This CDR3 has 12 residues. CDR3 bases: TGTGCCAGCAGCTTCCAAACAGATACGCAGTATTTT. Amino acids: CASSFQTDTQYF.

This clone was counted only a few times. CDR3 in amino acids: CASSLVVSGNEQYF. CDR3 DNA: TGTGCCAGCAGCTTAGTGGTTAGCGGGAACGAGCAGTACTTC. The chain links TRBV7-9 to TRBJ2-7; TRBD2 matches 8 bases. V gave up 1 base and J gave up 5 bases; unmatched junction bases: 4. Per germline, CDR1 SEHNR and CDR2 FQNEAQ (reference sequence). This CDR3 spans 14 amino acids.

The chain employs TRBV29-1 and TRBJ2-7; D perhaps matches TRBD2 (6 bases). CDR3 length equals 13 residues. V was clipped by 5 bases and J by 2 bases, with 13 bases between them. Germline CDR1 is SQVTM and CDR2 is ANQGSEA. The CDR3 protein is CSVPGESTYEQYF. The CDR3 region has the DNA TGCAGCGTTCCGGGGGAGTCAACCTACGAGCAGTACTTC.

In this sample, this clone turned up a few times. The chain uses TRBV5-1 and TRBJ2-5; tentatively, D is TRBD1 (6 bases). CDR3 length equals 14 residues. Trimming took 0 bases from V and 3 from J, leaving 9 bases between them. Per the germline V gene, CDR1 is SGHRS and CDR2 is YFSETQ. CDR3 sequence reads: CASSLVPGEETQYF. The CDR3 nucleotides read TGCGCCAGCAGCTTGGTTCCAGGGGAAGAGACCCAGTACTTC.

J is TRBJ1-2 and V is TRBV19; perhaps TRBD1 as D (5 bases). The V and J ends lost 8 bases and 7 bases respectively, with 20 bases between them. This CDR3 is built from 14 residues. CDR1 LNHDA and CDR2 SQIVND come from the germline V gene (reference sequence). The CDR3 loop reads CASLTPGNNFGYTF. CDR3 in DNA: TGTGCCAGTTTGACTCCAGGGAACAATTTTGGCTACACCTTC.

The chain employs TRBV5-1 and TRBJ2-4, with D possibly TRBD2 on 6 matching bases. The V and J ends lost 0 bases and 5 bases respectively, with 9 bases between them. The length of the CDR3 is 14 residues. Germline V gene sequence: CDR1 SGHRS, CDR2 YFSETQ. CDR3 in amino acids: CASSLAGDQNIQYF. As DNA, the CDR3 is TGCGCCAGCAGCTTGGCGGGAGATCAAAACATTCAGTACTTC.

The J gene is TRBJ2-7, the V gene TRBV4-1; D perhaps matches TRBD1 (5 bases). The germline CDR1 and CDR2 sequences are MGHRA and YSYEKL. V was shortened by 1 base and J by 3 bases, with 10 bases between the two germline ends. This CDR3 region has 14 residues. The CDR3 DNA is TGCGCCAGCAGCCAAGCGACAGCCTTCTACGAGCAGTACTTC. Translating it yields CASSQATAFYEQYF.

Only a few counts were recorded for this clone. This chain joins TRBV15 and TRBJ2-5; D unclear. The end of the DNA aligns better with TRBJ2-7, so the J call may be wrong. The germline V gene has CDR1 LNHNV and CDR2 YYDKDF (reference sequence). CDR3 size: 13 residues. The CDR3 here is CATSRVEYYEQYF. The CDR3 DNA is TGTGCCACCAGCAGAGTGGAGTACTACGAGCAGTACTTC.